This T cell receptor beta chain originates from a study of OX40 agonist ivuxolimab in advanced cancers. Points from the study as a whole: Expanded clones were, on average, more numerous in CD8+ T cells than in CD4+. In a subset of nonresponders, normalized T-cell clonal expansion was also low.

Produced via immunoSEQ multiplex PCR; TCRdb's table is partial and in-frame only. The repertoire consists of around 100,000 clones, with around nine tenths occurring once and the leading ten covering 2.6%. About this clone: As yet, its antigen is unknown.

The CDR3 runs 14 residues. The V gene lost 3 bases and the J gene lost 9 bases, with 15 bases spanning the gap. Looked up from germline, CDR1 is MGHRA and CDR2 is YSYEKL. The rearrangement uses TRBV4-1 and TRBJ2-4; D is undetermined. Sequenced here: CD4+ or CD8+ T cells sorted from blood, sampled in a trial of the OX40 agonist ivuxolimab. The sequence was collected from an adult with an advanced solid tumor such as melanoma, head and neck, liver or kidney cancer. The CDR3 loop is CASSQANDGRIQYF. The CDR3 DNA sequence: TGCGCCAGCAGCCAGGCTAATGACGGCCGCATTCAGTACTTC.